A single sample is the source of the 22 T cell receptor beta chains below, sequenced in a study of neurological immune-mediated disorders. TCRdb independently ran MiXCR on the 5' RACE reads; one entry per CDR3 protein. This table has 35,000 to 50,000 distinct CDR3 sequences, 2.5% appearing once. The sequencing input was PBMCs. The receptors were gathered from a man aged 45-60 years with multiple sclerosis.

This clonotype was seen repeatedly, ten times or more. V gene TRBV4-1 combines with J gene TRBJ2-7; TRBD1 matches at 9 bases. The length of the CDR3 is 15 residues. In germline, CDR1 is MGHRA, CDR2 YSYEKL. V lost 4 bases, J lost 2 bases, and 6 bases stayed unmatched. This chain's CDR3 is CASSPGQGPTYEQYF. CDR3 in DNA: TGCGCCAGCAGCCCCGGACAGGGGCCAACCTACGAGCAGTACTTC.

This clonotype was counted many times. The CDR3 region has the DNA TGCAGTGCTAGAGGGCGGGGGGCACACGAGCAGTACTTC. It specifies CSARGRGAHEQYF. The V call is TRBV20-1, the J call TRBJ2-7, with 8 positions matching TRBD2. CDR3 length equals 13 residues. The V segment lost 1 base and the J segment 5 bases; nucleotides outside the gene matches: 4. Germline values: CDR1 DFQATT, CDR2 SNEGSKA (reference sequence).

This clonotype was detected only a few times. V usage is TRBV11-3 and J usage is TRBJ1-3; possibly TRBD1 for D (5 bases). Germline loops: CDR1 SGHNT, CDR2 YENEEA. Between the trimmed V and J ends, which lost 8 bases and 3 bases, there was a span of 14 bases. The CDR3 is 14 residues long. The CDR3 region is CASGWTFGGNTIYF. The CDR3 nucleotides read TGTGCCAGCGGTTGGACATTCGGTGGAAACACCATATATTTT.

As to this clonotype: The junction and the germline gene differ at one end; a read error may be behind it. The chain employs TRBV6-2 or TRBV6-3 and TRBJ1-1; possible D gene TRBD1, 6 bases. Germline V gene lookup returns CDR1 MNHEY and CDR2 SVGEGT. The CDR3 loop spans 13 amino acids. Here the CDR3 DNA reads TGTGCCAGCAGTTACTCCAGGGGCACTAAAGCTTTCTTT. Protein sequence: CASSYSRGTKAFF.

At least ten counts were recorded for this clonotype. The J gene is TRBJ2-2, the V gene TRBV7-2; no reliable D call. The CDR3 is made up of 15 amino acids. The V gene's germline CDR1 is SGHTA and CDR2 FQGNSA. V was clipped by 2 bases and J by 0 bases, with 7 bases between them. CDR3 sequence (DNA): TGTGCCAGCAGCTTACACCCGGCGAACACCGGGGAGCTGTTTTTT. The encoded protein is CASSLHPANTGELFF. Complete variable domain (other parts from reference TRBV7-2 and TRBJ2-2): GAGVSQSPSNKVTEKGKDVELRCDPISGHTALYWYRQSLGQGLEFLIYFQGNSAPDKSGLPSDRFSAERTGGSVSTLTIQRTQQEDSAVYLCASSLHPANTGELFFGEGSRLTVL.

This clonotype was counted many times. CDR3 DNA sequence: TGCGCCAGCAGCTTGTATATAGGCTCAGCCAAAAACATTCAGTACTTC. Translated, it gives CASSLYIGSAKNIQYF. The chain couples TRBV5-1 to TRBJ2-4; D is unresolved. Trimming shortened V by 1 base and J by 0 bases, and 11 bases separated the two germline ends. CDR3 length equals 16 residues. The germline V gene has CDR1 SGHRS and CDR2 YFSETQ.

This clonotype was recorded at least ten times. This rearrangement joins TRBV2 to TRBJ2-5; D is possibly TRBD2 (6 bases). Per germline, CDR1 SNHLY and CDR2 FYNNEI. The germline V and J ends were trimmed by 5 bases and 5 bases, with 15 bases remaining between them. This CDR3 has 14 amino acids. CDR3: CASSPNPSAETQYF. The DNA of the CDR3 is TGTGCCAGCAGTCCTAATCCTAGCGCGGAGACCCAGTACTTC.

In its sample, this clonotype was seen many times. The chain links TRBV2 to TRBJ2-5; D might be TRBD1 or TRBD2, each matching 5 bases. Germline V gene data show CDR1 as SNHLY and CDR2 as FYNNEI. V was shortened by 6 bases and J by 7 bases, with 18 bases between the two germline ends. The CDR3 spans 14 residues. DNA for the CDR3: TGTGCCAGCAGGAGGCTCCTGGGGGAGTTGACCCAGTACTTC. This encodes CASRRLLGELTQYF. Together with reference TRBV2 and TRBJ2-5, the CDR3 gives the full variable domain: EPEVTQTPSHQVTQMGQEVILRCVPISNHLYFYWYRQILGQKVEFLVSFYNNEISEKSEIFDDQFSVERPDGSNFTLKIRSTKLEDSAMYFCASRRLLGELTQYFGPGTRLLVL.

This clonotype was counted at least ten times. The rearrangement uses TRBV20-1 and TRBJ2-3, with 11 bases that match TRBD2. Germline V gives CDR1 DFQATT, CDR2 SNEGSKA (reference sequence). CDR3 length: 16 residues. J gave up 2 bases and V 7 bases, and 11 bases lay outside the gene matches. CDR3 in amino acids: CSVHLTSGGNTDTQYF. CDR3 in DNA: TGCAGTGTTCACCTAACTAGCGGGGGTAACACAGATACGCAGTATTTT.

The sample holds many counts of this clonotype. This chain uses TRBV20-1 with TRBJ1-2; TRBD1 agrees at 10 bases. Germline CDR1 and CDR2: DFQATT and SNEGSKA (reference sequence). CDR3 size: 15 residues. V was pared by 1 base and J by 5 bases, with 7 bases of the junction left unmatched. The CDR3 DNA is TGCAGTGCTAGAGCCAGACAGGGGGCGGGGTATGGCTACACCTTC. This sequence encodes CSARARQGAGYGYTF.

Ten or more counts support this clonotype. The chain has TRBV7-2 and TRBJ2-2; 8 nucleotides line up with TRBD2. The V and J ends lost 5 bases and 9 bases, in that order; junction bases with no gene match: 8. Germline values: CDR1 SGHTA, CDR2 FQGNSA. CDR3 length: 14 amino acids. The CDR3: CASSVDGGGRELFF. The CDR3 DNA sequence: TGTGCCAGCAGCGTCGACGGGGGGGGCAGGGAGCTGTTTTTT.

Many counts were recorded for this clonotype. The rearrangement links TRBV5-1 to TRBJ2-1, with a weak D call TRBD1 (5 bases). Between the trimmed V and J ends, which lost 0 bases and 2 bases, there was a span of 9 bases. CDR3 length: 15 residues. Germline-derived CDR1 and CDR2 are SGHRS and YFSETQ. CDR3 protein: CASSLGQGPYNEQFF. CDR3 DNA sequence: TGCGCCAGCAGCTTGGGTCAGGGTCCCTACAATGAGCAGTTCTTC.

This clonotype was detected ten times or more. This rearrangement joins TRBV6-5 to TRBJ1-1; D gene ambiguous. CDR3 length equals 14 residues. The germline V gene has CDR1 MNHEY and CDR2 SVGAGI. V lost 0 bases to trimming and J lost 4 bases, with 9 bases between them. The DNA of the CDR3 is TGTGCCAGCAGTTACTCCTTGATGGTCACTGAAGCTTTCTTT. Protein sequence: CASSYSLMVTEAFF.

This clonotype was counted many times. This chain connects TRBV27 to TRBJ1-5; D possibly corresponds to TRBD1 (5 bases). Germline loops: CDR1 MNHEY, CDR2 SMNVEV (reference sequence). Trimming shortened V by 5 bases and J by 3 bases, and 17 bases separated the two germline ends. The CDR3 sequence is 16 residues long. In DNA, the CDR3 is TGTGCCAGCAGTACCCGTTCGACTGGGACCAATCAGCCCCAGCATTTT. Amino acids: CASSTRSTGTNQPQHF.

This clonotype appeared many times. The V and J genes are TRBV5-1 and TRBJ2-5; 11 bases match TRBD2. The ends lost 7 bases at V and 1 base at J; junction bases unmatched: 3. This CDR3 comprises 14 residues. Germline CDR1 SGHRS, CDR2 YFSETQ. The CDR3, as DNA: TGCGCCAGCCGACTAGCGGGGATCCAAGAGACCCAGTACTTC. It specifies CASRLAGIQETQYF.

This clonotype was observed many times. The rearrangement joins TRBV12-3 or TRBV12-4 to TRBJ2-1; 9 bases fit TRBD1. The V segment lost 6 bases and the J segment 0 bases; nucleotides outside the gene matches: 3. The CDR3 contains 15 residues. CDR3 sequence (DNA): TGTGCCAGCAGCCCGACAGGGGGCTCCTACAATGAGCAGTTCTTC. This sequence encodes CASSPTGGSYNEQFF.

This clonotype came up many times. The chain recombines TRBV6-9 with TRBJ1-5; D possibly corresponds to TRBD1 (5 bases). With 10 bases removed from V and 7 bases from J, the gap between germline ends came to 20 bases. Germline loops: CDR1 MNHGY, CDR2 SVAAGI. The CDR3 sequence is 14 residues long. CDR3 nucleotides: TGTGCCACCAATCCTCTGGGGGGGGAGCAGCCCCAGCATTTT. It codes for CATNPLGGEQPQHF.

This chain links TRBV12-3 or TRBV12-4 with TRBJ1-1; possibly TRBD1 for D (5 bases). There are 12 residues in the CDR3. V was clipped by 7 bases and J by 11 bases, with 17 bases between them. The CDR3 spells CASTSDSSRAFF. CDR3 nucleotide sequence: TGTGCCAGCACCTCAGACAGCTCGAGGGCTTTCTTT.

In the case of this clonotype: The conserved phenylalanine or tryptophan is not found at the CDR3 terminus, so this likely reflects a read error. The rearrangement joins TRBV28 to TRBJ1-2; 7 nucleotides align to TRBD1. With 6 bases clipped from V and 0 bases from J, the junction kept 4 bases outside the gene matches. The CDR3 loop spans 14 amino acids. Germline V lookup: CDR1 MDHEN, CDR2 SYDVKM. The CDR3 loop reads CASSTGTANYGYTN. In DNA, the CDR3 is TGTGCCAGCAGCACCGGGACAGCTAACTATGGCTACACCAAC.

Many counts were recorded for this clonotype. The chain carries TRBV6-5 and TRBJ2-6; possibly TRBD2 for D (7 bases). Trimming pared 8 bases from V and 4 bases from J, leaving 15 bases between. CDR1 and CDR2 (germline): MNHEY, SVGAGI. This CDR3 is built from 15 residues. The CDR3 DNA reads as TGTGCCAGCGGAGGGGGGGGTGCCGGGGCCAACGTCCTGACTTTC. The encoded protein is CASGGGGAGANVLTF.

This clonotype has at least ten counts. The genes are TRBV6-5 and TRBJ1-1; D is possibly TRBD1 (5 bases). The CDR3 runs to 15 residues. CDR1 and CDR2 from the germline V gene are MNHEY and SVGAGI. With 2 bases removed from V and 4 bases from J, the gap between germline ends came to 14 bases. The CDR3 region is CASSYGGGFGTEAFF. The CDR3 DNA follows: TGTGCCAGCAGTTACGGGGGGGGTTTTGGCACTGAAGCTTTCTTT.

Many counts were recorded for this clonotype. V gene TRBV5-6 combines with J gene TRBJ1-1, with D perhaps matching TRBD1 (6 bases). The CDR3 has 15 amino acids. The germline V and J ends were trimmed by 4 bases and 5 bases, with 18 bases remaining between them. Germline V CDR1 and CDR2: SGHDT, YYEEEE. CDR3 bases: TGTGCCAGCAGCGACAGGACAGTTGGGGAAACTGAAGCTTTCTTT. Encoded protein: CASSDRTVGETEAFF.